This T cell receptor beta chain was recorded in a study of beta chain features in type 1 diabetes. Study-wide results and caveats: TCRB CDR3s from Type 1 diabetes patients were moderately but significantly shorter in all four CD4+ subsets. Insertions at VDJ junctions were less frequent in type 1 diabetes patients. These patients also deleted more nucleotides at the same junctions.

Concerning this clone itself: The antigen is undetermined.

What was sequenced were expressed TCRB transcripts, since all of the isolated RNA had been reverse transcribed. Profiled with immunoSEQ multiplex PCR; TCRdb holds only in-frame clones, not every one. This sample has about 390,000 clones, with around a tenth found just once. V shed 5 bases, J shed 2 bases, and the junction held 4 bases outside the gene matches. This CDR3 comprises 14 residues. Per germline, CDR1 MNHNS and CDR2 SASEGT. Sequenced input: central memory CD4+ T cells from blood. The sequence was collected from a man younger than 45 with type 1 diabetes. The chain has TRBV6-1 and TRBJ2-7, with 9 bases identical to TRBD2. CDR3 protein: CASSRASGTYEQYF. CDR3 DNA sequence: TGTGCCAGCAGTCGGGCTAGCGGGACCTACGAGCAGTACTTC.